The present T cell receptor (beta chain) was sequenced within a study of beta chain features in type 1 diabetes. The authors reverse transcribed all of the isolated RNA, so sequencing captured expressed TCRB transcripts. TCRdb's copy holds only in-frame clones and misses some; the assay was immunoSEQ multiplex PCR. The sample lists roughly 450,000 clones, about an eighth occurring once. V was shortened by 4 bases and J by 4 bases, with 14 bases between the two germline ends. The CDR3 extends over 14 amino acids. CDR1 SGHNT and CDR2 YYREEE come from the germline V gene (reference sequence). This clone was picked up a small number of times. Staining for CD45RO/CCR7/CD25/CD127/CD95/CD27 allowed sorting of CD4+ naive, central memory, regulatory and stem cell-like memory cells.

The source of this sequence is a woman aged 18-29 years in good health. Sequences were obtained from naive CD4+ T cells from blood. The genes are TRBV5-4 and TRBJ1-2; possibly TRBD1 for D (5 bases). The CDR3 DNA sequence: TGTGCCAGCAGCAAGCAGGGCCAGCCCTATGGCTACACCTTC. It translates to CASSKQGQPYGYTF.